This T cell receptor (beta chain) is from a study of neurological immune-mediated disorders. General observations from the study: The multiple sclerosis repertoire cluster showed no association with any clinical or MRI feature. The authors stated that larger cohorts are needed.

Germline values: CDR1 MDHEN, CDR2 SYDVKM. V gave up 6 bases and J gave up 5 bases, with 9 bases separating them. This CDR3 is 12 amino acids long. This sample's time point: longitudinal time-point 2. Preparation of the unsorted libraries drew on 2 million PBMCs stored at -80 C. MiXCR, applied by TCRdb to the 5' RACE reads, yields one record per CDR3 protein. The sample lists tens of thousands of distinct CDR3 sequences, approximately 6% seen once, with approximately 7.9% in the top ten. Ten or more counts support this clonotype. Its antigen is not known. The sequence came from a woman aged 55 to 70 with multiple sclerosis. The source material was PBMCs. The chain links TRBV28 to TRBJ2-3; perhaps TRBD1 as D (5 bases). In nucleotides, the CDR3 is TGTGCCAGCAGGGCCCAGGGAGATACGCAGTATTTT. This sequence encodes CASRAQGDTQYF.